The clone carrying this TCR beta chain has just one count. These data come from a study of control samples from healthy donors and cancer patients. The CDR3 extends over 11 amino acids. Germline V lookup: CDR1 SEHNR, CDR2 FQNEAQ (reference sequence). The ends were cut back, 5 bases at V and 4 bases at J, with 3 bases in the middle. The repertoire was sequenced with immunoSEQ multiplex PCR; TCRdb's copy has only in-frame clones and lacks some. The profile shows 93,000 or so clones, roughly 91% of them singletons. This TCR derives from a man between 60 and 75 years old with lung cancer. Sequenced sample: PBMCs. This chain links TRBV7-9 with TRBJ2-1; D gene uncertain. Here the CDR3 reads CASSNYNEQFF. The CDR3 DNA sequence: TGTGCCAGCAGCAATTACAATGAGCAGTTCTTC.